This T cell receptor beta chain was captured in a study of Ad26.COV2.S vaccination and SARS-CoV-2 variants. V lost 5 bases, J lost 11 bases, and 9 bases lay in between. Germline-derived CDR1 and CDR2 are MNHEY and SVGAGI. CDR3 length equals 11 residues. Treatment described: approximately 18 received Ad26.COV2.S at low or high dose, single or two shots; 5 received placebo; per-sample allocation not given. The investigators took samples on day 63 after the first vaccine or placebo injection. Expression of Wuhan-strain SARS-CoV-2 spike came from the Ad26 vector that formed the vaccine. General study results and limits: Spike-specific TCR breadth in vaccine recipients exceeded that seen in placebo recipients. Substantial post-vaccination breadth of spike-specific CD8+ and CD4+ T cell responses was reported.

In regard to this clone: Its target is not known.

The data were produced by immunoSEQ multiplex PCR, yet TCRdb's version contains in-frame clones alone and is incomplete. This table holds 300,000 to 350,000 clones, about 85% found once. Here the sequenced sample was peripheral blood, taken in a trial of Ad26.COV2.S vaccine versus placebo. The sequence was obtained from a person between 18 and 60 years old who received the Ad26.COV2.S COVID-19 vaccine or a placebo. The chain combines TRBV6-5 with TRBJ1-4; D is unclear. The CDR3 region is CASSQTGKLFF. The CDR3 DNA reads TGTGCCAGCAGTCAGACCGGGAAACTGTTTTTT.